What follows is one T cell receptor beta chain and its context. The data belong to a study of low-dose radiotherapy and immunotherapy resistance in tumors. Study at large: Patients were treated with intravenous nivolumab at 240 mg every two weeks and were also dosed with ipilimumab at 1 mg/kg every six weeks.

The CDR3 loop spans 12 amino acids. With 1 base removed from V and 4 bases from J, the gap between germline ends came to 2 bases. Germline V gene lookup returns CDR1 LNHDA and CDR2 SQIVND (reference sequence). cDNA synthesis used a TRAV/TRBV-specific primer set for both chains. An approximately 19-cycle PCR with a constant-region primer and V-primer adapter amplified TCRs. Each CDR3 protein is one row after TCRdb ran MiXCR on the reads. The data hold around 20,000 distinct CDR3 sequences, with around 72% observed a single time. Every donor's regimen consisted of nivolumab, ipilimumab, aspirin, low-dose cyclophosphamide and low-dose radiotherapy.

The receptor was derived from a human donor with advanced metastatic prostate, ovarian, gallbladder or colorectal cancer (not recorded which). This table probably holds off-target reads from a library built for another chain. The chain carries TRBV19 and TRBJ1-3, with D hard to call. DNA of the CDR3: TGTGCCAGTAGTATAGCCGGAAACACCATATATTTT. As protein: CASSIAGNTIYF.